Following are 29 T cell receptor beta chains from one sample sequenced in a study of shared clonotypes between healthy human individuals. Assay: immunoSEQ multiplex PCR; the TCRdb copy retains only in-frame clones and omits some. Of around 990,000 clones in the sample, roughly 80% were seen once. Sequencing was carried out using memory CD4+ T cells from PBMCs. Subset given: CD45RA-negative fraction. The source of these receptors is a man between 18 and 29 years old in good health. Some clones in this sample may be carry-over from other donors' samples.

The chain joins TRBV6-1 to TRBJ2-7, with TRBD1 identical over 10 bases. V shed 1 base and J 5 bases; nucleotides not matched to a gene: 11. The germline V gene encodes CDR1 MNHNS and CDR2 SASEGT. The CDR3 loop spans 17 amino acids. The CDR3, as DNA: TGTGCCAGCAGTGAAGGGACAGGGGGAGGGTCCGTACACGAGCAGTACTTC. Translation: CASSEGTGGGSVHEQYF.

This sequence joins TRBV5-1 and TRBJ2-1, with 9 bases aligning to TRBD1. The junction had 5 bases not matched to a gene; V was cut back by 4 bases and J by 3 bases. The CDR3 is made up of 15 amino acids. Germline V lookup: CDR1 SGHRS, CDR2 YFSETQ. CDR3 region: CASSVTGGGYNEQFF. CDR3 nucleotide sequence: TGCGCCAGCAGCGTGACAGGGGGTGGCTACAATGAGCAGTTCTTC.

Of note for this clone: In the same sample, other DNA sequences code for this CDR3. The chain joins TRBV7-3 to TRBJ2-2; the match to TRBD2 covers 7 bases. J was trimmed by 0 bases and V by 3 bases; bases with no gene match: 4. The CDR3 covers 16 residues. Germline V gene data show CDR1 as SGHTA and CDR2 as FQGTGA. The CDR3 loop is CASSFGGSTNTGELFF. The CDR3 nucleotides are TGTGCCAGCAGCTTCGGGGGGAGCACGAACACCGGGGAGCTGTTTTTT.

The chain employs TRBV18 and TRBJ2-1; D ambiguous. This CDR3 has 15 amino acids. CDR1 and CDR2 (germline): KGHSH, LQKENI. The V end lost 3 bases, the J end lost 5 bases, and 14 bases lay between the germline ends. Written as DNA, the CDR3 is TGTGCCAGCTCACCTAATATGAGCCCGGACAATGAGCAGTTCTTC. Protein sequence: CASSPNMSPDNEQFF.

In this sample, this clone turned up a few times. The J gene is TRBJ1-1, the V gene TRBV7-8, with 9 bases identical to TRBD1. Looked up from germline, CDR1 is SGHVS and CDR2 is FQNEAQ. The CDR3 is 15 amino acids. With V trimmed by 1 base and J by 10 bases, 10 bases remained unmatched. CDR3 DNA: TGTGCCAGCAGCTTAGGGGACAGGGTTATTTGGGGAGCTTTCTTT. This codes for CASSLGDRVIWGAFF.

The V and J genes are TRBV5-4 and TRBJ2-4, with no clear D. This CDR3 is 14 amino acids long. V was clipped by 4 bases and J by 7 bases, with 15 bases between them. The germline gives CDR1 SGHNT, CDR2 YYREEE (reference sequence). CDR3: CASSLFGVDNIQYF. The CDR3 DNA reads as TGTGCCAGCAGCCTATTTGGGGTGGACAACATTCAGTACTTC.

The rearrangement joins TRBV7-2 to TRBJ2-1; D may correspond to TRBD1 or TRBD2 (5 bases each). Trimming removed 6 bases at V and 8 bases at J, with 20 bases between. CDR1 is SGHTA and CDR2 is FQGNSA in the germline V gene. The CDR3 runs 15 residues. CDR3: CASRYTGTVVDEQFF. DNA for the CDR3: TGTGCCAGCAGGTATACCGGGACGGTAGTTGATGAGCAGTTCTTC. Full variable domain (outside the CDR3, taken from reference TRBV7-2 and TRBJ2-1): GAGVSQSPSNKVTEKGKDVELRCDPISGHTALYWYRQSLGQGLEFLIYFQGNSAPDKSGLPSDRFSAERTGGSVSTLTIQRTQQEDSAVYLCASRYTGTVVDEQFFGPGTRLTVL.

J is TRBJ2-5 and V is TRBV29-1; D is possibly TRBD2 (7 bases). Germline V lookup: CDR1 SQVTM, CDR2 ANQGSEA. This CDR3 region has 20 residues. With 8 bases removed from V and 2 bases from J, the gap between germline ends came to 36 bases. The CDR3 sequence is CSIDVLTGTNQLGGQETQYF. In DNA, the CDR3 is TGCAGCATCGACGTGTTAACCGGGACTAACCAACTAGGGGGACAAGAGACCCAGTACTTC. The entire variable domain, with the rest obtained from reference TRBV29-1 and TRBJ2-5, is as follows: SAVISQKPSRDICQRGTSLTIQCQVDSQVTMMFWYRQQPGQSLTLIATANQGSEATYESGFVIDKFPISRPNLTFSTLTVSNMSPEDSSIYLCSIDVLTGTNQLGGQETQYFGPGTRLLVL.

J is TRBJ1-1 and V is TRBV7-9, with unresolved D. From germline, CDR1 is SEHNR and CDR2 FQNEAQ (reference sequence). This CDR3 region has 15 residues. The ends were cut back, 3 bases at V and 1 base at J, with 12 bases in the middle. DNA of the CDR3: TGTGCCAGCAGCTTGTTTACTCTGGGGAACACTGAAGCTTTCTTT. Protein product: CASSLFTLGNTEAFF.

This clone showed up just once. J is TRBJ2-1 and V is TRBV11-3, with TRBD1 matching over 7 bases. The CDR3 covers 17 residues. Unmatched junction bases numbered 18, after V lost 5 bases and J lost 8 bases. Germline V gene lookup returns CDR1 SGHNT and CDR2 YENEEA. The DNA for the CDR3 is TGTGCCAGCAGCCCTTTTTCACCCGACAGGGCGGAGCATGAGCAGTTCTTC. It codes for CASSPFSPDRAEHEQFF.

The rearrangement joins TRBV5-1 to TRBJ2-6; no clear D. This CDR3 comprises 14 residues. The ends were cut back, 4 bases at V and 4 bases at J, with 9 bases in the middle. Germline values: CDR1 SGHRS, CDR2 YFSETQ. The CDR3 region is CASSPSTGANVLTF. DNA for the CDR3: TGCGCCAGCAGCCCTTCCACGGGGGCCAACGTCCTGACTTTC.

The chain joins TRBV12-5 to TRBJ2-5; no reliable D call. With 6 bases removed from V and 6 bases from J, the gap between germline ends came to 14 bases. The CDR3 has 13 amino acids. Germline CDR1 LGHNT, CDR2 FRNRAP. The CDR3 region is CASGPPGAKTQYF. The CDR3 bases are TGTGCTAGTGGCCCACCCGGTGCGAAGACCCAGTACTTC.

The rearrangement uses TRBV7-9 and TRBJ2-4, with D possibly TRBD1 on 5 matching bases. Between the trimmed V and J ends, which lost 5 bases and 0 bases, there was a span of 8 bases. Per germline, CDR1 SEHNR and CDR2 FQNEAQ (reference sequence). The CDR3 has 14 residues. The CDR3 DNA reads as TGTGCCAGCAGCCCGACAGTAGCCAAAAACATTCAGTACTTC. Protein sequence: CASSPTVAKNIQYF. Full variable domain (rest looked up from reference TRBV7-9 and TRBJ2-4): DTGVSQNPRHKITKRGQNVTFRCDPISEHNRLYWYRQTLGQGPEFLTYFQNEAQLEKSRLLSDRFSAERPKGSFSTLEIQRTEQGDSAMYLCASSPTVAKNIQYFGAGTRLSVL.

The chain carries TRBV29-1 and TRBJ2-3; TRBD2 matches 9 bases. Germline V gene data show CDR1 as SQVTM and CDR2 as ANQGSEA. CDR3 length: 14 amino acids. V lost 3 bases, J lost 1 base, and 2 bases stayed unmatched. CDR3 coding DNA: TGCAGCGTTGACCCTAGCGGGGGCACAGATACGCAGTATTTT. It yields the protein CSVDPSGGTDTQYF.

About this clone: Other DNA sequences in this specimen translate into the identical CDR3. The chain combines TRBV6-5 with TRBJ2-7; the D gene is possibly TRBD2 (5 bases). V gave up 6 bases and J gave up 3 bases, with 9 bases separating them. The germline V gene has CDR1 MNHEY and CDR2 SVGAGI. CDR3 size: 12 residues. In DNA, the CDR3 is TGTGCCAGCAGAGGGAGAGGCTACGAGCAGTACTTC. Protein sequence: CASRGRGYEQYF.

J is TRBJ2-7 and V is TRBV7-3; perhaps TRBD2 as D (5 bases). CDR3 length: 13 amino acids. Looked up from germline, CDR1 is SGHTA and CDR2 is FQGTGA. Trimming stripped 5 bases from V and 3 bases from J, with 11 bases between. DNA for the CDR3: TGTGCCAGCAGCCCCGGACTTTACTACGAGCAGTACTTC. This encodes CASSPGLYYEQYF.

This clone has only a few counts. This chain links TRBV9 with TRBJ1-4; possible D gene TRBD1, 6 bases. V lost 0 bases to trimming and J lost 8 bases, with 11 bases between them. Per germline, CDR1 SGDLS and CDR2 YYNGEE. This CDR3 spans 14 amino acids. CDR3 nucleotide sequence: TGTGCCAGCAGCGTAGAAGAGGGGGAGGAAAAACTGTTTTTT. It codes for CASSVEEGEEKLFF.

V gene TRBV5-6 combines with J gene TRBJ2-5; TRBD1 might be the D (7 bases). The CDR3 contains 15 residues. Germline CDR1 and CDR2: SGHDT and YYEEEE. Trimming stripped 1 base from V and 2 bases from J, with 12 bases between. The CDR3 bases are TGTGCCAGCAGCTTGCTTGCAGGGGGGCAAGAGACCCAGTACTTC. Translation: CASSLLAGGQETQYF.

This clone was detected only a few times. This chain connects TRBV25-1 to TRBJ1-2, with D hard to call. Trimming stripped 1 base from V and 7 bases from J, with 13 bases between. There are 14 residues in the CDR3. Germline V CDR1 and CDR2: MGHDK, SYGVNS. In DNA, the CDR3 is TGTGCCAGCAGTGAATCCGTTAGGCCGAGTGGCTACACCTTC. Amino acid sequence: CASSESVRPSGYTF.

The chain uses TRBV7-8 and TRBJ2-3; D might be TRBD1 or TRBD2, each matching 6 bases. V was clipped by 5 bases and J by 2 bases, with 20 bases between them. The germline V gene has CDR1 SGHVS and CDR2 FQNEAQ. This CDR3 spans 17 amino acids. The CDR3 nucleotides read TGTGCCAGCAGCCCCCGAGGGGGGAGTGGGACCACAGATACGCAGTATTTT. It yields the protein CASSPRGGSGTTDTQYF.

The CDR3 reads CASSYASTDTQYF. The CDR3 DNA follows: TGTGCCAGCAGTTACGCTAGCACAGATACGCAGTATTTT. The rearrangement joins TRBV6-5 to TRBJ2-3; no reliable D call. The CDR3 consists of 13 residues. Deletions cut 2 bases from V and 0 bases from J, with 3 bases between. CDR1 MNHEY and CDR2 SVGAGI come from the germline V gene.

The genes are TRBV28 and TRBJ2-2; the D is unclear. The CDR3 is made up of 14 amino acids. The germline gives CDR1 MDHEN, CDR2 SYDVKM. Trimming pared 4 bases from V and 1 base from J, leaving 7 bases between. The CDR3 here is CASSSPGNTGELFF. The CDR3, as DNA: TGTGCCAGCAGTTCGCCAGGGAACACCGGGGAGCTGTTTTTT.

V is TRBV6-1 and J is TRBJ1-2; no definite D call. The CDR3 contains 14 residues. Trimming took off 8 bases at V and 4 bases at J, with 17 bases between the two ends. Germline V lookup: CDR1 MNHNS, CDR2 SASEGT. CDR3 in DNA: TGTGCCAGCGGCAAAGGAGGGTACGCCTATGGCTACACCTTC. Protein sequence: CASGKGGYAYGYTF.

This clone has just one count. This chain joins TRBV10-3 and TRBJ2-2; 7 bases line up with TRBD1. This CDR3 is 17 amino acids long. Looked up from germline, CDR1 is ENHRY and CDR2 is SYGVKD. The trim removed 2 bases at V and 7 bases at J, leaving 13 bases unmatched. CDR3 sequence (DNA): TGTGCCATCAGTGAGAGGTCGCCCGAACAGGGGTACGGGGAGCTGTTTTTT. Residues: CAISERSPEQGYGELFF.

About this clone itself: Other DNA sequences of this sample code for an identical CDR3. V gene TRBV5-1 combines with J gene TRBJ2-5; 8 nucleotides agree with TRBD1. The trim removed 3 bases at V and 1 base at J, leaving 2 bases unmatched. The germline CDR1 and CDR2 sequences are SGHRS and YFSETQ. The CDR3 is 14 residues long. The CDR3 loop is CASSSQGAQETQYF. In DNA form, the CDR3 reads TGCGCCAGCAGCTCCCAGGGGGCCCAAGAGACCCAGTACTTC.

The J gene is TRBJ2-7, the V gene TRBV13; D is perhaps TRBD1 (5 bases). CDR3 length: 14 residues. Germline loops: CDR1 PRHDT, CDR2 FYEKMQ (reference sequence). V lost 6 bases and J lost 0, with 12 bases in between. CDR3 loop: CASSNRGGSYEQYF. In DNA form, the CDR3 reads TGTGCCAGCAGTAATAGGGGTGGCTCCTACGAGCAGTACTTC.

The rearrangement joins TRBV6-5 to TRBJ2-5; no clear D. Germline CDR1 MNHEY, CDR2 SVGAGI. The CDR3 is 11 amino acids. V was pared by 5 bases and J by 3 bases, with 4 bases between. The CDR3 here is CASSKKETQYF. CDR3 DNA: TGTGCCAGCAGTAAGAAAGAGACCCAGTACTTC.

CDR3 protein: CASSPTGLAGGHNEQFF. The DNA of the CDR3 is TGTGCCAGTAGTCCAACCGGACTAGCGGGGGGACACAATGAGCAGTTCTTC. The chain recombines TRBV19 with TRBJ2-1; 14 positions agree with TRBD2. The J segment lost 5 bases and the V segment lost 5 bases, leaving 8 bases of the junction unmatched. CDR3 length equals 17 residues. Germline lookup yields CDR1 LNHDA and CDR2 SQIVND (reference sequence). The whole variable domain, filled in from reference TRBV19 and TRBJ2-1, reads DGGITQSPKYLFRKEGQNVTLSCEQNLNHDAMYWYRQDPGQGLRLIYYSQIVNDFQKGDIAEGYSVSREKKESFPLTVTSAQKNPTAFYLCASSPTGLAGGHNEQFFGPGTRLTVL.

This chain links TRBV10-3 with TRBJ1-2; TRBD1 might be the D (5 bases). CDR1 and CDR2 from the germline V gene are ENHRY and SYGVKD. Trimming cost V 2 bases and J 6 bases, with 10 bases left between them. This CDR3 is built from 13 residues. CDR3 nucleotide sequence: TGTGCCATCAGTGAGACGGGGACCAATGGCTACACCTTC. Translation gives CAISETGTNGYTF.